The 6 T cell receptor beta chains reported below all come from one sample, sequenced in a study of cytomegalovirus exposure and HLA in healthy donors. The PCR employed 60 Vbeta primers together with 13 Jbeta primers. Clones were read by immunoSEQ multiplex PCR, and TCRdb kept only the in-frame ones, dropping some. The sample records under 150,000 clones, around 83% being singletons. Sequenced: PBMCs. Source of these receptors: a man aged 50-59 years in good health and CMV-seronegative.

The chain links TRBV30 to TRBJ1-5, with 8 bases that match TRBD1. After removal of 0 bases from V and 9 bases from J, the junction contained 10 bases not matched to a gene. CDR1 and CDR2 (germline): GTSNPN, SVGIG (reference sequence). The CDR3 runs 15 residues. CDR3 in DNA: TGTGCCTGGAGTGTACCGGGACAGGCCGCTGGGCCCCAGCATTTT. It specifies CAWSVPGQAAGPQHF.

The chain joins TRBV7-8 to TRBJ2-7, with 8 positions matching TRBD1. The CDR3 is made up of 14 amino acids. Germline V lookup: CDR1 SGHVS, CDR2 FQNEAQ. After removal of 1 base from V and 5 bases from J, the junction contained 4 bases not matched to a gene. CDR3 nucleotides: TGTGCCAGCAGCTTAGGAGACAGGGGTAACGAGCAGTACTTC. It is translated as CASSLGDRGNEQYF.

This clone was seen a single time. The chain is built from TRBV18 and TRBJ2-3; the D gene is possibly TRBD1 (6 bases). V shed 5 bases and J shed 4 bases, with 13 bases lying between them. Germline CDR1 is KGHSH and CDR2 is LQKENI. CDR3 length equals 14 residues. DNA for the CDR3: TGTGCCAGCTCATCCCGGGACAACGCAGATACGCAGTATTTT. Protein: CASSSRDNADTQYF. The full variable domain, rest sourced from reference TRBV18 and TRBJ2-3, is NAGVMQNPRHLVRRRGQEARLRCSPMKGHSHVYWYRQLPEEGLKFMVYLQKENIIDESGMPKERFSAEFPKEGPSILRIQQVVRGDSAAYFCASSSRDNADTQYFGPGTRLTVL.

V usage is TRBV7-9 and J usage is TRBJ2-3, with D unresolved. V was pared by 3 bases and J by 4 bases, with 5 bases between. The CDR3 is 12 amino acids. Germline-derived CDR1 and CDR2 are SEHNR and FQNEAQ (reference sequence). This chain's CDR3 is CASSFGPDTQYF. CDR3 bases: TGTGCCAGCAGCTTCGGTCCAGATACGCAGTATTTT.

The CDR3 DNA reads as TGCGCCAGCAGCCAGGGGGGTTCAGAAAAACTGTTTTTT. This sequence encodes CASSQGGSEKLFF. The gene calls are TRBV4-1 and TRBJ1-4, with a possible D match to TRBD1 (5 bases). CDR1 MGHRA and CDR2 YSYEKL come from the germline V gene. V lost 3 bases and J 8 bases, leaving 10 bases between the germline ends. The CDR3 extends over 13 amino acids.

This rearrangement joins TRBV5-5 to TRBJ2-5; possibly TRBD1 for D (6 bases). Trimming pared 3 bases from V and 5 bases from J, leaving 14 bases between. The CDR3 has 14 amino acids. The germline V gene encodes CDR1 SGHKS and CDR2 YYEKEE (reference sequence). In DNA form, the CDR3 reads TGTGCCAGCAGCTCGAACAGGGTCGGGGAGACCCAGTACTTC. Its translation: CASSSNRVGETQYF.